Below are 17 T cell receptor beta chains sequenced from a single sample in a study of T cell changes during pregnancy in multiple sclerosis. Libraries were prepared by immunoSEQ multiplex PCR; TCRdb keeps only in-frame clonotypes and omits some of them. The sample has roughly 83,000 clones, about nine tenths seen once. Sample: PBMCs, taken in the first trimester of pregnancy. The source of these receptors is a female donor in good health, serving as a control in a pregnancy study. Some clones in this sample may be carry-over from other donors' samples.

The chain joins TRBV7-2 to TRBJ1-2; D uncertain. The germline V gene has CDR1 SGHTA and CDR2 FQGNSA. Trimming shortened V by 6 bases and J by 4 bases, and 21 bases separated the two germline ends. This CDR3 is 16 amino acids long. The CDR3 loop reads CASSTSTERGFYGYTF. CDR3 in DNA: TGTGCCAGCAGTACTAGTACCGAACGGGGTTTCTATGGCTACACCTTC. Full variable domain (missing parts from reference TRBV7-2 and TRBJ1-2): GAGVSQSPSNKVTEKGKDVELRCDPISGHTALYWYRQSLGQGLEFLIYFQGNSAPDKSGLPSDRFSAERTGGSVSTLTIQRTQQEDSAVYLCASSTSTERGFYGYTFGSGTRLTVV.

This clone appeared once. The chain uses TRBV27 and TRBJ2-7; D is perhaps TRBD2 (5 bases). V gave up 7 bases and J gave up 3 bases, with 16 bases separating them. Germline V gene sequence: CDR1 MNHEY, CDR2 SMNVEV (reference sequence). The CDR3 length is 14 residues. CDR3 coding DNA: TGTGCCAGCATGCCGGGGAGTCGCATCTACGAGCAGTACTTC. It encodes CASMPGSRIYEQYF.

CDR3 sequence (DNA): TGTGCCAGCAGCTTTGGGACTAGCCAAGAGACCCAGTACTTC. Translation gives CASSFGTSQETQYF. This chain joins TRBV7-9 and TRBJ2-5; 8 bases map to TRBD2. The CDR3 length is 14 residues. V was clipped by 3 bases and J by 1 base; unmatched bases: 1. The germline V gene has CDR1 SEHNR and CDR2 FQNEAQ (reference sequence). The full variable domain, rest sourced from reference TRBV7-9 and TRBJ2-5, is DTGVSQNPRHKITKRGQNVTFRCDPISEHNRLYWYRQTLGQGPEFLTYFQNEAQLEKSRLLSDRFSAERPKGSFSTLEIQRTEQGDSAMYLCASSFGTSQETQYFGPGTRLLVL.

The chain employs TRBV6-5 and TRBJ2-7; 8 bases match TRBD1. The CDR3 is made up of 14 amino acids. The V gene's germline CDR1 is MNHEY and CDR2 SVGAGI. V gave up 5 bases and J gave up 2 bases; unmatched junction bases: 5. This CDR3 is CASSRTGQTYEQYF. DNA of the CDR3: TGTGCCAGCAGTCGGACAGGGCAAACCTACGAGCAGTACTTC.

The chain's CDR3 is CASSLGSGGSSYEQYF. The DNA for the CDR3 is TGTGCCAGCAGCTTAGGCTCGGGGGGGAGCTCCTACGAGCAGTACTTC. The chain combines TRBV7-9 with TRBJ2-7, with TRBD2 identical over 8 bases. From germline, CDR1 is SEHNR and CDR2 FQNEAQ (reference sequence). V was clipped by 1 base and J by 0 bases; unmatched bases: 5. The CDR3 is 16 residues long.

The chain couples TRBV28 to TRBJ1-6, with 11 bases that match TRBD1. Germline CDR1 reads MDHEN; CDR2 reads SYDVKM. The CDR3 has 16 amino acids. The J segment lost 13 bases and the V segment lost 7 bases, leaving 15 bases of the junction unmatched. For the CDR3, the DNA is TGTGCCAGCATTGCCCAGGGACAGGGGGGGACCGTTCCCCTCCACTTT. Translating it yields CASIAQGQGGTVPLHF.

CDR3 in DNA: TGCGCCAGCAGACTTACAGGGGAAGCAGAGACCCAGTACTTC. Its protein is CASRLTGEAETQYF. J is TRBJ2-5 and V is TRBV5-1; 7 nucleotides agree with TRBD1. CDR1 and CDR2 (germline): SGHRS, YFSETQ. Unmatched junction bases numbered 8, after V lost 5 bases and J lost 4 bases. The length of the CDR3 is 14 residues.

The rearrangement uses TRBV10-1 and TRBJ2-5; D possibly corresponds to TRBD2 (7 bases). Between the trimmed V and J ends, which lost 7 bases and 5 bases, there was a span of 14 bases. This CDR3 contains 13 residues. Germline CDR1 is WNHNN and CDR2 is SYGVQD (reference sequence). In DNA, the CDR3 is TGCGCCAGCATGGGAGGGGGGAAGGAGACCCAGTACTTC. Protein product: CASMGGGKETQYF.

The chain links TRBV5-1 to TRBJ1-1, with D hard to call. V lost 5 bases and J lost 1, with 9 bases in between. CDR3 length: 13 residues. Germline CDR1 SGHRS, CDR2 YFSETQ. The CDR3 nucleotides are TGCGCCAGCAGGGAGGGCTGGAACACTGAAGCTTTCTTT. The encoded protein is CASREGWNTEAFF.

The chain links TRBV5-4 to TRBJ1-3, with 8 nucleotides matching TRBD1. Germline values: CDR1 SGHNT, CDR2 YYREEE (reference sequence). The CDR3 consists of 14 residues. J was trimmed by 3 bases and V by 4 bases; bases with no gene match: 3. The DNA for the CDR3 is TGTGCCAGCAGCCTCACAGGGGGTGGAAACACCATATATTTT. The encoded protein is CASSLTGGGNTIYF.

V usage is TRBV2 and J usage is TRBJ2-1; perhaps TRBD1 as D (6 bases). CDR1 is SNHLY and CDR2 is FYNNEI in the germline V gene. V was clipped by 10 bases and J by 5 bases, with 12 bases between them. The CDR3 contains 12 residues. The CDR3: CAIYRDNNEQFF. For the CDR3, the DNA is TGTGCCATCTACCGGGACAACAATGAGCAGTTCTTC.

The rearrangement links TRBV28 to TRBJ1-6, with D unclear. The CDR3 runs 13 residues. V lost 9 bases, J lost 2 bases, and 8 bases lay in between. The V gene's germline CDR1 is MDHEN and CDR2 SYDVKM. CDR3 residues: CASVVAYNSPLHF. CDR3 DNA: TGTGCCAGTGTAGTGGCCTATAATTCACCCCTCCACTTT.

The rearrangement links TRBV28 to TRBJ2-7; 12 positions match TRBD2. Germline CDR1 reads MDHEN; CDR2 reads SYDVKM. This CDR3 has 14 residues. J gave up 5 bases and V 3 bases, and 2 bases lay outside the gene matches. CDR3: CASSLTSGSNEQYF. The CDR3 DNA sequence: TGTGCCAGCAGTTTGACTAGCGGGAGTAACGAGCAGTACTTC.

This clone was seen just once. The V call is TRBV28, the J call TRBJ2-7; tentatively, D is TRBD2 (6 bases). Germline lookup yields CDR1 MDHEN and CDR2 SYDVKM. The length of the CDR3 is 14 residues. V lost 4 bases, J lost 0 bases, and 10 bases lay in between. CDR3 region: CASSSLANSYEQYF. In nucleotides, the CDR3 is TGTGCCAGCAGTTCCCTAGCGAACTCCTACGAGCAGTACTTC. Combining the CDR3 with reference TRBV28 and TRBJ2-7 gives the whole variable domain DVKVTQSSRYLVKRTGEKVFLECVQDMDHENMFWYRQDPGLGLRLIYFSYDVKMKEKGDIPEGYSVSREKKERFSLILESASTNQTSMYLCASSSLANSYEQYFGPGTRLTVT.

This chain joins TRBV11-2 and TRBJ2-1, with a tentative D call TRBD1 (6 bases). Germline V gene lookup returns CDR1 SGHAT and CDR2 FQNNGV. CDR3 length: 15 amino acids. V was cut by 6 bases and J by 1 base, with 13 bases left in between. The CDR3 protein is CASRYTGNSYNEQFF. The DNA of the CDR3 is TGTGCCAGCAGATATACAGGGAATTCCTACAATGAGCAGTTCTTC.

This clone appeared a single time. The chain combines TRBV28 with TRBJ2-1; TRBD1 aligns across 7 bases. Germline loops: CDR1 MDHEN, CDR2 SYDVKM. The CDR3 length is 11 residues. The CDR3 DNA follows: TGTACCACAGGGGTACACAATGAGCAGTTCTTC. Amino acids: CTTGVHNEQFF.

This clone was observed a single time. V usage is TRBV4-2 and J usage is TRBJ1-6; tentatively, D is TRBD1 (6 bases). Germline CDR1 LGHNA, CDR2 YNFKEQ. The CDR3 covers 15 residues. V was pared by 0 bases and J by 10 bases, with 13 bases between. CDR3 DNA sequence: TGTGCCAGCAGCCAAGATAGGGGGGGATTCTCACCCCTCCACTTT. As protein: CASSQDRGGFSPLHF.